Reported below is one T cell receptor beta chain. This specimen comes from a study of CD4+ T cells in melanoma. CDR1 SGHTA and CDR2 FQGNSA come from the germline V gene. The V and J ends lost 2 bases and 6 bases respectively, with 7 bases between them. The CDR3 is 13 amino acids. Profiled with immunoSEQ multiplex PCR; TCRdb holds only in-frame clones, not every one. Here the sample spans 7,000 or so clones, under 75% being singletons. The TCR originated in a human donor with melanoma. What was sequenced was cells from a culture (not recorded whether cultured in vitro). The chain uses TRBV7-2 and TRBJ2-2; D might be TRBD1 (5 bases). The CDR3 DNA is TGTGCCAGCAGCTTAAGGGGTTCCGGGGAGCTGTTTTTT. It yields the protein CASSLRGSGELFF. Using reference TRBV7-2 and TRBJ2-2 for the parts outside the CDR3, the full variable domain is GAGVSQSPSNKVTEKGKDVELRCDPISGHTALYWYRQSLGQGLEFLIYFQGNSAPDKSGLPSDRFSAERTGGSVSTLTIQRTQQEDSAVYLCASSLRGSGELFFGEGSRLTVL.